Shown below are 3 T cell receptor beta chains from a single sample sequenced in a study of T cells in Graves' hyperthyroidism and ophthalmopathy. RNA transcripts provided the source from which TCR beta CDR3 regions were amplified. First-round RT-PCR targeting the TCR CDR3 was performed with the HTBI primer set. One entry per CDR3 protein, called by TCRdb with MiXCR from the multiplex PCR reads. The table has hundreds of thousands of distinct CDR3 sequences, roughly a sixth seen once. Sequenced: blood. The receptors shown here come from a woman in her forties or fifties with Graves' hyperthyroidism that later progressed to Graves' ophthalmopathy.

This chain's CDR3 is CASSWLRETQYF. CDR3 bases: TGTGCCAGCAGCTGGCTCCGGGAGACCCAGTACTTC. The chain uses TRBV11-2 and TRBJ2-5; D is ambiguous. Trimming pared 4 bases from V and 5 bases from J, leaving 8 bases between. This CDR3 is built from 12 residues. Germline lookup yields CDR1 SGHAT and CDR2 FQNNGV.

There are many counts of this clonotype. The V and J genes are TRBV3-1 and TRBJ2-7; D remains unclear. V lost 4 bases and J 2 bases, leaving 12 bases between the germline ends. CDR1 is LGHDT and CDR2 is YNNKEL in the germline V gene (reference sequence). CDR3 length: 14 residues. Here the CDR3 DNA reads TGTGCCAGCAGCCCAGGCGCCGTCCCCTACGAGCAGTACTTC. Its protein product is CASSPGAVPYEQYF.

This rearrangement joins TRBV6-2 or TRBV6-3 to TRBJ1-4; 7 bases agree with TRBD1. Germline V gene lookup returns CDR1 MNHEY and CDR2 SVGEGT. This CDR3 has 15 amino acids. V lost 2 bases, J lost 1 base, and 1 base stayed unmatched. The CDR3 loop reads CASSYGDRTNEKLFF. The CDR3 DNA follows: TGTGCCAGCAGTTACGGGGACAGAACTAATGAAAAACTGTTTTTT.